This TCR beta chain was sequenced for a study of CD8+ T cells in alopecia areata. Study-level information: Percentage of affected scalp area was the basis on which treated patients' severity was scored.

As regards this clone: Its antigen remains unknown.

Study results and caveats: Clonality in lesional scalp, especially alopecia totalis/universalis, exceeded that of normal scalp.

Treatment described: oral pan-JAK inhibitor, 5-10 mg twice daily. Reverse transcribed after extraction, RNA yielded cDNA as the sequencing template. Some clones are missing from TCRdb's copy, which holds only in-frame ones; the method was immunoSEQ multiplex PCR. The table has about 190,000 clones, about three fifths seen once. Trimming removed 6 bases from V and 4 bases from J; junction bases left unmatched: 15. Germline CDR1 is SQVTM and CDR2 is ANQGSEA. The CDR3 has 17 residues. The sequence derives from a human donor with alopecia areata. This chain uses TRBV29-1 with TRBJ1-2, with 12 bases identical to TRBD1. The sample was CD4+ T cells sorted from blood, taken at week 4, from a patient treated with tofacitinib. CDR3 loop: CSVFLGTGGAMGYGYTF. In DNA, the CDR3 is TGCAGCGTCTTCTTGGGGACAGGGGGCGCGATGGGCTATGGCTACACCTTC.